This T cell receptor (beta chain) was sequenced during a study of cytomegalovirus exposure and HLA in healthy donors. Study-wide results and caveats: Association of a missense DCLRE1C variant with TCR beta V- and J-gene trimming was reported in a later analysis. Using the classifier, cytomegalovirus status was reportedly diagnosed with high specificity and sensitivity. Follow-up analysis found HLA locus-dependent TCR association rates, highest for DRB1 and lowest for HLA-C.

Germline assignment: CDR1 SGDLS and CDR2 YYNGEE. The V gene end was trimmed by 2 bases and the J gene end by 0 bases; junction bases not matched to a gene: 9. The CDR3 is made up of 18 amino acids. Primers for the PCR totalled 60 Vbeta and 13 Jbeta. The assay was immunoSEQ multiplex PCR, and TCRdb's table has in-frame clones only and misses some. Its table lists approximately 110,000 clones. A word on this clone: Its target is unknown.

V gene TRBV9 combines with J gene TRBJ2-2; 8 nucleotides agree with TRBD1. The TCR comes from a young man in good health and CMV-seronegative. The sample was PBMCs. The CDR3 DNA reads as TGTGCCAGCAGCGTTTACGACAGGGGATCCGCGAACACCGGGGAGCTGTTTTTT. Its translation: CASSVYDRGSANTGELFF.